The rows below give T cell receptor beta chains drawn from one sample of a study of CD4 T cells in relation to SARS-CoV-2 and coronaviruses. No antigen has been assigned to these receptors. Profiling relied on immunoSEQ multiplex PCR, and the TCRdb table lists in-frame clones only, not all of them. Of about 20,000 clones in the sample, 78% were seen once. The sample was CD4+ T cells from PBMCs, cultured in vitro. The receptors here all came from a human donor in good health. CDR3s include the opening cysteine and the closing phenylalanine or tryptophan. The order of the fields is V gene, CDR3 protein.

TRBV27 CASRQSSGRAVDTQYF
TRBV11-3 CASSWGTSTGELFF
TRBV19 CASSIGEENNEQFF
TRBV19 CASSIDLFSGEGSGELFF
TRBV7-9 CASSLSSGPQETQYF
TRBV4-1 CASSQVGGFSYNEQFF
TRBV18 CASSEGPNYGYTF
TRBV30 CACSGQVNTQYF
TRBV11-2 CASSLIAGGFRETQYF
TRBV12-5 CASGSLLPPAGGLDETQYF
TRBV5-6 CASSLARYQGPLSNSPLHF
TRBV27 CASSLSYEQYF
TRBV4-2 CASRTAADSSYNEQFF
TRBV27 CASSFLAGDSYEQYF
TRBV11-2 CASSPGGKTQYF
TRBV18 CASSAGTDYEQYF
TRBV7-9 CASSVLEDTQYF
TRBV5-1 CASSLDRANTEAFF
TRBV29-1 CSALGRLEGPETYEQYF
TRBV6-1 CASSVLAGEGGQETQYF
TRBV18 CASSLGGDGVGTEAFF
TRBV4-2 CASSQAGGAYSPLHF
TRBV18 CASSTGLEGETQYF
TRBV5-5 CASSLLSNTEAFF
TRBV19 CASRGTGSEAFF
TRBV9 CASSGTGSQYF
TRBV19 CASSMVGPGNTIYF
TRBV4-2 CASSLFYSGAIIEQYF
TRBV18 CASSPRAGENEQFF
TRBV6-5 CASTIRGQAPYGYTF
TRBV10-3 CAISAGLAGTYEQYF
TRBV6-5 CASSYGGANTEAFF
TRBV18 CASSPGTGGYEQYF
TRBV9 CASRRDSRGGEQYF
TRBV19 CASSPQGGGPYTIYF
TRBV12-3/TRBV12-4 CASRGEGSYEQYF
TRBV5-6 CASSRKTGTDQETQYF
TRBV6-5 CASTQQGLNTEAFF
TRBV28 CASGDATEAFF
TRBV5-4 CASSPDPGQPIEKLFF
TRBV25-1 CASSDGVGINYEQYF
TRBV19 CASSIHGGRNSPLHF
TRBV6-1 CASSEARTSGKNEQYF
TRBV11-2 CASSQGRGSYNEQFF
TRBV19 CASSTAKETQYF
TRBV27 CASSLGGRGTGELFF
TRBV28 CASRRSGNTIYF
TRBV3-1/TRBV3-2 CASSRDSLIYTF
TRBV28 CASSFPKGGNTEAFF
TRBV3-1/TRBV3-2 CASSPRDRVYEQYF
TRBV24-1 CATSVGLGDSDTQYF
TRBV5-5 CASSTSGPLNSPLHF
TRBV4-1 CASRVTSGRAYEQYF
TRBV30 CAWSNNRFTEAFF
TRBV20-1 CSASEGVSYNEQFF
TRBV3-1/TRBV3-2 CASSQGGSGSFGREQYF
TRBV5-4 CASSLAGRGQETQYF